This is a list of T cell receptor beta chains from one sample in a study of blood T cells in healthy people across ages. TCRdb itself ran the 5' RACE reads through MiXCR, one entry per CDR3 protein. The sample carries some 900,000 distinct CDR3 sequences, roughly 50% recorded once. Sequencing input: blood. All receptors come from a man aged 25 to 45 in good health. Both conserved end residues are part of each CDR3. D genes are given only for firm matches. Only part of the rows carry a size: once, few, many, or a class if the clone is expanded.

cdr3_length | d_call | j_call | v_call | clone_size | cdr3_aa | cdr3_nt
14 | - | TRBJ1-2 | TRBV7-9 | few | CASSLTQGSYGYTF | TGTGCCAGCAGCTTAACGCAGGGGAGCTATGGCTACACCTTC
18 | - | TRBJ2-7 | TRBV20-1 | - | CSARDRDRPTRIEYEQYF | TGCAGTGCTAGAGATCGCGATAGGCCCACGAGGATCGAATACGAGCAGTACTTC
16 | TRBD1 | TRBJ2-1 | TRBV5-1 | - | CASSRQGPVSYNEQFF | TGCGCCAGCAGCCGACAGGGGCCAGTCTCCTACAATGAGCAGTTCTTC
15 | - | TRBJ1-2 | TRBV6-5 | once | CASSYAGHLAYGYTF | TGTGCCAGCAGTTACGCGGGACACCTAGCCTATGGCTACACCTTC
17 | TRBD1 | TRBJ1-4 | TRBV9 | - | CASSVGPSTGGNEKLFF | TGTGCCAGCAGCGTAGGCCCATCGACAGGGGGGAATGAAAAACTGTTTTTT
15 | TRBD1 | TRBJ2-1 | TRBV5-1 | - | CASSLGGTTNSEQFF | TGCGCCAGCAGCTTAGGGGGCACTACCAATAGTGAGCAGTTCTTC
22 | TRBD2 | TRBJ2-6 | TRBV14 | once | CASSQLHPGGTTHFSGANVLTF | TGTGCCAGCAGCCAACTACACCCCGGGGGGACGACCCATTTCTCTGGGGCCAACGTCCTGACTTTC
13 | - | TRBJ1-2 | TRBV27 | - | CASSADSRYGYTF | TGTGCCAGCAGCGCGGACAGCCGCTATGGCTACACCTTC
14 | TRBD1 | TRBJ1-1 | TRBV5-1 | - | CASSLADRVTEAFF | TGCGCCAGCAGCCTGGCAGACAGGGTCACTGAAGCTTTCTTT
13 | - | TRBJ1-1 | TRBV29-1 | - | CSVSDGRGTEAFF | TGCAGCGTTTCAGACGGGAGAGGGACTGAAGCTTTCTTT
16 | - | TRBJ2-7 | TRBV4-2 | many | CASSQEGTRAAGEQYF | TGTGCCAGCAGCCAAGAAGGTACCAGAGCTGCGGGCGAGCAGTACTTC
14 | TRBD1 | TRBJ2-7 | TRBV2 | few | CASSELGQPYEQYF | TGTGCCAGCAGTGAATTGGGACAGCCCTACGAGCAGTACTTC
15 | - | TRBJ1-4 | TRBV3-1 | - | CASSQGARAKEKLFF | TGTGCCAGCAGCCAAGGAGCCAGGGCAAAGGAAAAACTGTTTTTT
13 | - | TRBJ2-7 | TRBV20-1 | few | CSASLGITYEQYF | TGCAGTGCTAGTCTGGGTATCACCTACGAGCAGTACTTC
14 | - | TRBJ2-7 | TRBV29-1 | once | CSVLGEGATCEQYF | TGCAGCGTTCTAGGGGAGGGGGCAACCTGCGAGCAGTACTTC
15 | - | TRBJ2-1 | TRBV6-4 | few | CASSVESTSYNEQFF | TGTGCCAGCAGTGTGGAATCTACTTCCTACAATGAGCAGTTCTTC
16 | TRBD2 | TRBJ2-7 | TRBV6-6 | - | CATLFGGGLESYEQYF | TGTGCCACCCTTTTTGGGGGGGGACTAGAGTCCTACGAGCAGTACTTC
15 | TRBD2 | TRBJ2-5 | TRBV6-5 | few | CASSPIQLAQETQYF | TGTGCCAGCAGTCCAATACAACTAGCGCAAGAGACCCAGTACTTC
14 | - | TRBJ2-3 | TRBV4-3 | - | CASSQDWDSYTQYF | TGCGCCAGCAGCCAAGATTGGGACTCCTATACGCAGTATTTT
14 | TRBD2 | TRBJ2-7 | TRBV6-4 | - | CASSSSGGGDEQYF | TGTGCCAGCAGTTCCAGCGGGGGGGGCGATGAGCAGTACTTC